The T cell receptor beta chain under discussion was sequenced for a study of CD8 T cells in ankylosing spondylitis. Using its own MiXCR run on the 5' RACE reads, TCRdb lists one record per CDR3 protein. The sample includes roughly 230,000 distinct CDR3 sequences, 15% to 20% of them seen just once. The V and J ends lost 1 base and 1 base respectively, with 10 bases between them. The length of the CDR3 is 16 residues. The germline V gene encodes CDR1 SGHVS and CDR2 FNYEAQ. What was sequenced was blood, either unsorted or a sorted T cell fraction (not recorded which). The chain joins TRBV7-6 to TRBJ2-2, with D perhaps TRBD2 (5 bases). This TCR came from a male donor with ankylosing spondylitis or in good health (not recorded which). CDR3 sequence reads: CASSLEPAENTGELFF. In nucleotides, the CDR3 is TGTGCCAGCAGCTTAGAACCAGCGGAGAACACCGGGGAGCTGTTTTTT. Full variable domain (rest looked up from reference TRBV7-6 and TRBJ2-2): GAGVSQSPRYKVTKRGQDVALRCDPISGHVSLYWYRQALGQGPEFLTYFNYEAQQDKSGLPNDRFSAERPEGSISTLTIQRTEQRDSAMYRCASSLEPAENTGELFFGEGSRLTVL.